These T cell receptor beta chains were read from a single sample in a study of blood T cell repertoires in COVID-19. The data were produced by immunoSEQ multiplex PCR, yet TCRdb's version contains in-frame clones alone and is incomplete. The sample has around 160,000 clones; 90% are singletons. The sample comprised peripheral blood. Receptor source: a man aged 55 to 70 with active or convalescent COVID-19. CDR3s include the opening cysteine and the closing phenylalanine or tryptophan. A D gene is named only where the DNA matches it firmly. Rows may omit the clone size; those that give it use once, few, many or a size class.

-,15,-,TRBV7-8,TRBJ1-3,CASSLDVQSGNTIYF,TGTGCCAGCAGCTTAGACGTGCAGTCGGGAAACACCATATATTTT
-,15,-,TRBV19,TRBJ2-1,CASSLTGIAYNEQFF,TGTGCCAGTAGTCTTACAGGGATCGCCTACAATGAGCAGTTCTTC
-,13,-,TRBV10-1,TRBJ2-3,CASSETTGYTQYF,TGCGCCAGCAGTGAAACGACTGGATATACGCAGTATTTT
TRBD1,13,-,TRBV12-3/TRBV12-4,TRBJ1-2,CASRTGTSYGYTF,TGTGCCAGCAGGACAGGGACGAGCTATGGCTACACCTTC
TRBD2,18,-,TRBV7-9,TRBJ2-1,CASSAPLQTSGIYNEQFF,TGTGCCAGCAGCGCTCCCCTTCAGACTAGCGGGATCTACAATGAGCAGTTCTTC
TRBD1,15,-,TRBV27,TRBJ1-1,CASSLVGTGQTEAFF,TGTGCCAGCAGTTTGGTCGGGACAGGGCAAACTGAAGCTTTCTTT
-,14,once,TRBV28,TRBJ1-4,CASSMGLSSEKLFF,TGTGCCAGCAGTATGGGACTCAGTTCAGAAAAACTGTTTTTT
TRBD2,15,-,TRBV2,TRBJ2-1,CASSAQRGAYNEQFF,TGTGCCAGCAGTGCGCAGCGGGGGGCCTACAATGAGCAGTTCTTC
TRBD1,13,once,TRBV5-1,TRBJ2-5,CASSPQGMETQYF,TGCGCCAGCAGCCCACAGGGGATGGAGACCCAGTACTTC
TRBD1,16,-,TRBV4-1,TRBJ2-5,CASSQLQTGEKETQYF,TGCGCCAGCAGCCAACTGCAGACAGGGGAGAAGGAGACCCAGTACTTC
-,14,once,TRBV7-2,TRBJ2-7,CASSLGRKTYEQYF,TGTGCCAGCAGCTTAGGGCGGAAAACCTACGAGCAGTACTTC
-,11,-,TRBV12-3/TRBV12-4,TRBJ1-2,CASSSGDGYTF,TGTGCCAGCAGTTCGGGGGATGGCTACACCTTC
TRBD1,14,-,TRBV5-5,TRBJ1-1,CASGSGGSGNEAFF,TGTGCCAGCGGATCAGGGGGATCGGGGAATGAAGCTTTCTTT
TRBD1,15,-,TRBV5-1,TRBJ2-7,CASSISGTGGREQYF,TGCGCCAGCAGCATTTCCGGGACAGGGGGCAGGGAGCAGTACTTC
TRBD1,15,-,TRBV7-9,TRBJ1-2,CASSLPGGSGYGYTF,TGTGCCAGCAGCTTGCCAGGGGGTTCTGGCTATGGCTACACCTTC
-,14,-,TRBV6-5,TRBJ1-5,CASTGVESNQPQHF,TGTGCCAGCACGGGGGTTGAGAGCAATCAGCCCCAGCATTTT
-,13,-,TRBV6-4,TRBJ1-1,CASSEQGFTEAFF,TGTGCCAGCAGTGAACAGGGTTTTACTGAAGCTTTCTTT
-,13,few,TRBV7-2,TRBJ2-7,CASSLRVSHEQYF,TGTGCCAGCAGCCTACGAGTGTCTCACGAGCAGTACTTC